Included here is one TCR beta chain sequence, with context. This entry belongs to a study of blood T cell repertoires in COVID-19. Original processing notes: Amplification of reference gene primers was used by the study to estimate nucleated cell counts. Assay: immunoSEQ multiplex PCR; the TCRdb copy retains only in-frame clones and omits some. D and trimming come from the DNA, and the V and J calls and clone size come from that table. The profile covers roughly 70,000 clones, with around 77% appearing a single time and under 3% taken by the ten largest. The length of the CDR3 is 13 residues. Germline V gene lookup returns CDR1 SGHRS and CDR2 YFSETQ. With 5 bases clipped from V and 8 bases from J, the junction kept 6 bases outside the gene matches.

Sequenced input: peripheral blood. The sequence came from a man between 65 and 85 years old with COVID-19, enrolled during active disease. The J gene is TRBJ1-3, the V gene TRBV5-1; 8 bases line up with TRBD1. The CDR3 region has the DNA TGCGCCAGCAGAAAAGGACAGGGAGACACCATATATTTT. Translated, it gives CASRKGQGDTIYF.